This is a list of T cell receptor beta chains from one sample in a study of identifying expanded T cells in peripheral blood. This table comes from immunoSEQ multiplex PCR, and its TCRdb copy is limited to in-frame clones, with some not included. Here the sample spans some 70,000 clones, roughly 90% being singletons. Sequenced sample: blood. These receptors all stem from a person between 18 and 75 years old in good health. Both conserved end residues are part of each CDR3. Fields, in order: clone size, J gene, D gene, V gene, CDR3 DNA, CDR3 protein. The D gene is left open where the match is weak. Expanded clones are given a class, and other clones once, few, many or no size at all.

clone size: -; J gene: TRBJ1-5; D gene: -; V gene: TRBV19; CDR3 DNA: TGTGCCAGTACAGGGAGAAGCAATCAGCCCCAGCATTTT; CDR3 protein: CASTGRSNQPQHF
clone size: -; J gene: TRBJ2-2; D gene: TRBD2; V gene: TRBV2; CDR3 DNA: TGTGCCAGCGGGATAGCGGGGGTGACCGGGGAGCTGTTTTTT; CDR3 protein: CASGIAGVTGELFF
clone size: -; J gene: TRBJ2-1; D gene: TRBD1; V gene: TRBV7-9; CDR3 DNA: TGTGCCAGCAGCCGTCTGCAAACAGGGGGCGCGAAGAATGAGCAGTTCTTC; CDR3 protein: CASSRLQTGGAKNEQFF
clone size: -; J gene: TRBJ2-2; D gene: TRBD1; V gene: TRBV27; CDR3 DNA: TGTGCCAGCAGCTGGACAGGGGGCGTCGGGGAGCTGTTTTTT; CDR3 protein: CASSWTGGVGELFF
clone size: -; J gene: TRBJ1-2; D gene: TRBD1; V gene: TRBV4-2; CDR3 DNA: TGTGCCAGCAGCCAAGAGAAAAAGGCAGGGGGAAGTGGCTACACCTTC; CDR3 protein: CASSQEKKAGGSGYTF
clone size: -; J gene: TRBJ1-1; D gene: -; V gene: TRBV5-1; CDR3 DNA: TGCGCCAGCAGCCCCAACAGGGAAGGGGGCACTGAAGCTTTCTTT; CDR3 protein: CASSPNREGGTEAFF
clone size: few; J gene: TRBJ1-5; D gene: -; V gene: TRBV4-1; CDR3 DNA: TGCGCCAGCAGCCAAGGGGCAGGGAATCAGCCCCAGCATTTT; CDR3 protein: CASSQGAGNQPQHF
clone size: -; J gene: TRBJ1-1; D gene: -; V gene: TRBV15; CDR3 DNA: TGTGCCACCAGCAGAGGGGGGAACCCTGAAGCTTTCTTT; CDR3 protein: CATSRGGNPEAFF
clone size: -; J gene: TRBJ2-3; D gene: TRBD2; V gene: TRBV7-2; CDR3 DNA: TGTGCCAGCAGCTTACGGGGGGGCCCGGATACGCAGTATTTT; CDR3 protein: CASSLRGGPDTQYF
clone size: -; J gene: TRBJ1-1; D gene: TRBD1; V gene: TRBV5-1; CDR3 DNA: TGCGCCAGCAGGGCGGGACAGGCTATGAACACTGAAGCTTTCTTT; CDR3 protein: CASRAGQAMNTEAFF
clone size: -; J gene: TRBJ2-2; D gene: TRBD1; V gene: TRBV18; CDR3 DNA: TGTGCCAGCTCACCACCGGGGACAGCGAACACCGGGGAGCTGTTTTTT; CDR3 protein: CASSPPGTANTGELFF
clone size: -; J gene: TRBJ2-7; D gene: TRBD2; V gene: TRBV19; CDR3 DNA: TGTGCCAGTTCGTATTCAAGCGGGAGAACCTACGAGCAGTACTTC; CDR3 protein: CASSYSSGRTYEQYF
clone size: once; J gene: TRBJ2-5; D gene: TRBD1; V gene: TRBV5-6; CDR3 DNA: TGTGCCAGCAGAGCGACAGGGGTAGAGACCCAGTACTTC; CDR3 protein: CASRATGVETQYF
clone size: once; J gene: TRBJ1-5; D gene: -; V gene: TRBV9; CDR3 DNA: TGTGCCAGCAGCGCATTTTCCGGGCCACAGCCCCAGCATTTT; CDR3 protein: CASSAFSGPQPQHF
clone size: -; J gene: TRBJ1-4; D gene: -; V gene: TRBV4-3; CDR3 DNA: TGCGCCAGCAGCCAAGATCCCTACGCCGCAACTAATGAAAAACTGTTTTTT; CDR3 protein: CASSQDPYAATNEKLFF
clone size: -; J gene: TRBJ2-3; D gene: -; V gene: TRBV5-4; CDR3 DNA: TGTGCCAGCAGCCATCGGGAACAGGGCACAGATACGCAGTATTTT; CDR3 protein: CASSHREQGTDTQYF
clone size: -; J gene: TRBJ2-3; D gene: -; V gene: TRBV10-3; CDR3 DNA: TGTGCCATCAGTGATGTCGTCGCGTACGGAAGATCCACAGATACGCAGTATTTT; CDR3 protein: CAISDVVAYGRSTDTQYF
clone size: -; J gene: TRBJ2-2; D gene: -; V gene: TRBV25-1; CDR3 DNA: TGTGCCAGCAGCCCAATTCGGGCGAACACCGGGGAGCTGTTTTTT; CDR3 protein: CASSPIRANTGELFF
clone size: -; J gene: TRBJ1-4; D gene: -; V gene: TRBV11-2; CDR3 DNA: TGTGCCAGCAGCCTAGATGCAACTAATGAAAAACTGTTTTTT; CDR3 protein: CASSLDATNEKLFF
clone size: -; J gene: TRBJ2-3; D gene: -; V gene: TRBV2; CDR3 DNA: TGTGCCAGCAGTGCTGGGACTAGCACAGATACGCAGTATTTT; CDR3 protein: CASSAGTSTDTQYF
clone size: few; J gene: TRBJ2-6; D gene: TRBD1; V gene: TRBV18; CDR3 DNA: TGTGCCAGCTCACCACCGTCGACAGGGGCGAGCTCTGGGGCCAACGTCCTGACTTTC; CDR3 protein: CASSPPSTGASSGANVLTF
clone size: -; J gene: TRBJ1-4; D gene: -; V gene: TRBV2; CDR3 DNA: TGTGCCAGCAGTGGGAGAAATAATGAAAAACTGTTTTTT; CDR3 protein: CASSGRNNEKLFF